This T cell receptor beta chain derives from a study of human T cells and chemical hapten exposure. Findings of the study overall: With regard to DPC sensitization, TCRs above 1 in 1000 frequency did not change. Patch test score rose with PT1 expanded TCR count, significant at thresholds 8, 16 and 32, not 4.

The J segment lost 8 bases and the V segment lost 3 bases, leaving 8 bases of the junction unmatched. Germline CDR1 SGHTA, CDR2 FQGNSA. The CDR3 consists of 15 residues. As for time point: pre-sensitization, week 0. Described treatment: therapeutic diphenylcyclopropenone sensitization with weekly scalp DPC. This clonotype was observed at least ten times. Its matching antigen is unknown. Original processing methods: Samples had a median of around 92,000 TCRs, ranging roughly 23,224 to 750,000. TCRdb reprocessed the RACE reads with MiXCR, giving one entry per CDR3 protein. These V and J calls originate from TCRdb's pipeline instead of the authors' own analysis. The sample holds about 98,000 distinct CDR3 sequences, about a tenth seen once.

This TCR was sampled from a woman in her sixties with alopecia areata. Some clones in this sample may be carry-over from other donors' samples. The chain is built from TRBV7-2 and TRBJ1-2, with TRBD1 matching 11 bases. The sequencing used whole blood, collected in connection with sensitization to the hapten diphenylcyclopropenone (DPC). DNA for the CDR3: TGTGCCAGCAGCTTTACGCGGGACAGGGGGGAAGGCTACACCTTC. This translates into CASSFTRDRGEGYTF.